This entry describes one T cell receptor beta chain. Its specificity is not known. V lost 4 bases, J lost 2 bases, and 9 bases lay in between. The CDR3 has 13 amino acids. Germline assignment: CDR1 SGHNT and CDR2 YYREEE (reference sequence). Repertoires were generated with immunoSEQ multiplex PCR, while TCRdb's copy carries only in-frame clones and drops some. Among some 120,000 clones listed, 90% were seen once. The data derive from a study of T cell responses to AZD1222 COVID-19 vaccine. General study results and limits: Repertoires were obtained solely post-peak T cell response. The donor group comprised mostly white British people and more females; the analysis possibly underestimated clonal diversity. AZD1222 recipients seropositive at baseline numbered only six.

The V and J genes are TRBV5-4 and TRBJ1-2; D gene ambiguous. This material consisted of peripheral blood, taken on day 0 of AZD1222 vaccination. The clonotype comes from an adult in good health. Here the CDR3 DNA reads TGTGCCAGCAGCCGGAGGCAGAACTATGGCTACACCTTC. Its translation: CASSRRQNYGYTF.